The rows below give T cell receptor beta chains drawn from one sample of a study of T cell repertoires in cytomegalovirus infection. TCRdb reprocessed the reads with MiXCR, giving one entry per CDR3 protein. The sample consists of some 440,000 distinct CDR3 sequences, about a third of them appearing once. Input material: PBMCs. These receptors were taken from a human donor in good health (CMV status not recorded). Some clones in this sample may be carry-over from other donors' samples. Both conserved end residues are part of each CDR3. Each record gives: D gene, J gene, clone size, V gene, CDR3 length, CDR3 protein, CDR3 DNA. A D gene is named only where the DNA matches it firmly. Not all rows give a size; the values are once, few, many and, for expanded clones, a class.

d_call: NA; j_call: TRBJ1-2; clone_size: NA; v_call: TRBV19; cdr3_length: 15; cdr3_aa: CASNSDLGRWYGYTF; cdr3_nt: TGTGCCAGTAATTCGGATCTCGGGAGGTGGTATGGCTACACCTTC
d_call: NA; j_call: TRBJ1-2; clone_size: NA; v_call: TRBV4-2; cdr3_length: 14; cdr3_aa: CASSQEWGIYGYTF; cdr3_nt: TGTGCCAGCAGCCAAGAATGGGGGATCTATGGCTACACCTTC
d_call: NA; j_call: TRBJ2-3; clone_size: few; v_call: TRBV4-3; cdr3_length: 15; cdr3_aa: CASSQGDRRTDTQYF; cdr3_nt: TGCGCCAGCAGCCAAGGAGACAGACGCACAGATACGCAGTATTTT
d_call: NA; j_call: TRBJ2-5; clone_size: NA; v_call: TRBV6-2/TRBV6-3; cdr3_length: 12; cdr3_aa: CASRTIGETQCF; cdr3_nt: TGTGCCAGCAGGACAATAGGCGAGACCCAGTGCTTC
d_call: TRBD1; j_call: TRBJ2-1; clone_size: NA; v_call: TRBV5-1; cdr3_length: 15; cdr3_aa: CASNPGQKTYNEQFF; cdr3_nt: TGCGCCAGCAACCCGGGACAGAAAACCTACAATGAGCAGTTCTTC
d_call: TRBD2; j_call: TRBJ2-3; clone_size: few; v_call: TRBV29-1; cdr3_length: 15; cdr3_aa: CSVHLAGARTDTQYF; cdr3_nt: TGCAGCGTCCACTTAGCGGGGGCCCGCACAGATACGCAGTATTTT
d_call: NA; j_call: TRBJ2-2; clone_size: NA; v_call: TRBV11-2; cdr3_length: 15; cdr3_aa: CASSLDPLNTVELFF; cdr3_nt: TGTGCTAGCAGCTTAGACCCATTGAACACCGTGGAGCTGTTTTTT
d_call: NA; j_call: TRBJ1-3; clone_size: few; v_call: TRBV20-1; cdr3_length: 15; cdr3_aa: CSARVRGRSGNTIYF; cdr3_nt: TGCAGTGCTAGGGTCAGGGGTCGGTCTGGAAACACCATATATTTT
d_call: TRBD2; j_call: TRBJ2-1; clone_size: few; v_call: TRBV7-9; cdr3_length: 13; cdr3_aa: CASSLPYSGAQFF; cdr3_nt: TGTGCCAGCAGCCTCCCCTATAGCGGGGCGCAGTTCTTC
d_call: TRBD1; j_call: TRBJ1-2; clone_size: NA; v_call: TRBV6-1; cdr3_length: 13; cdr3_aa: CASREDRVSGYTF; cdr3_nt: TGTGCCAGCAGGGAGGACAGGGTCAGTGGCTACACCTTC
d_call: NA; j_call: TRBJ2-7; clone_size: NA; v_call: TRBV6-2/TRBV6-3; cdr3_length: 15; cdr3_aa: CASSQVGGSPYEQYF; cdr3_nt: TGTGCCAGCAGTCAGGTAGGGGGTTCCCCCTACGAGCAGTACTTC
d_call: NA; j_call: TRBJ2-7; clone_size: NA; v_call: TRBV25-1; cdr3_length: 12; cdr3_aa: CASSDGGGGRYF; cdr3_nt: TGTGCCAGCAGTGACGGAGGGGGGGGCCGGTACTTC
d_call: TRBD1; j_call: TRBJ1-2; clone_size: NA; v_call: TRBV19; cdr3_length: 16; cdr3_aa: CASSPGRGTVTYGYTF; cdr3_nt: TGTGCCAGTAGCCCCGGGCGGGGGACAGTAACCTATGGCTACACCTTC
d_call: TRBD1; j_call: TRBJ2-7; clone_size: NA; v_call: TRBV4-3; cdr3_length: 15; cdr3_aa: CASSQTGQGGYEQYF; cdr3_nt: TGCGCCAGCAGCCAGACGGGACAGGGAGGCTACGAGCAGTACTTC
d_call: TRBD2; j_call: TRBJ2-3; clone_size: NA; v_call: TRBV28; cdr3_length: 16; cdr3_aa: CASSFTGGPLDEGQYF; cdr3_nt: TGTGCCAGCAGTTTCACGGGGGGACCTCTTGATGAGGGGCAGTATTTT
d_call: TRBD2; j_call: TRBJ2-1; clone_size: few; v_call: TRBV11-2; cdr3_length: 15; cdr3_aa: CASSLGRGGRNEQFF; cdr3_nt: TGTGCCAGCAGCTTAGGGCGGGGGGGCCGCAATGAGCAGTTCTTC
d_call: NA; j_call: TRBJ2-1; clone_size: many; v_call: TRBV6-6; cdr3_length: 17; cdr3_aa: CASSRPTQGGRSNEQFF; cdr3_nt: TGTGCCAGCAGTCGCCCCACTCAGGGGGGTCGAAGCAATGAGCAGTTCTTC
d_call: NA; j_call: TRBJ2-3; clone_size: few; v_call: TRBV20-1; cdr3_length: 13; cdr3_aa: CSARTGNTDTQYF; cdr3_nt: TGCAGTGCTAGGACGGGAAACACAGATACGCAGTATTTT
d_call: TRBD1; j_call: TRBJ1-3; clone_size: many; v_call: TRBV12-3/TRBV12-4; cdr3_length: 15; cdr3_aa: CASSLRDSSGNTIYF; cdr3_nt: TGTGCCAGCAGTCTACGGGACAGCTCTGGAAACACCATATATTTT
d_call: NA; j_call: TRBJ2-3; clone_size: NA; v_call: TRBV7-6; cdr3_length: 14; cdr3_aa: CASSPLAEADTQYF; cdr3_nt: TGTGCCAGCAGCCCACTGGCGGAGGCAGATACGCAGTATTTT
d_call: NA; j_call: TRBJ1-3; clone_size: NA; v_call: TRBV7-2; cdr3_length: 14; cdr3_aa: CASSFGFLGNTIYF; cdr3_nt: TGTGCCAGCAGCTTTGGCTTTCTGGGAAACACCATATATTTT
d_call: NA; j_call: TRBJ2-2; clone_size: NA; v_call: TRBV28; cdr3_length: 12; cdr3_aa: CASRSGTGELFF; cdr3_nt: TGTGCCAGCAGGTCGGGGACCGGGGAGCTGTTTTTT
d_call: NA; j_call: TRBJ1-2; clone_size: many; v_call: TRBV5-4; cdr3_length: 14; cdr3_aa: CASSLEGQEYGYTF; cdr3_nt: TGTGCCAGCAGCTTGGAAGGGCAGGAATATGGCTACACCTTC
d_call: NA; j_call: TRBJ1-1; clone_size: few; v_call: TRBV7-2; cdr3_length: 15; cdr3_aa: CASSLVWTPNTEAFF; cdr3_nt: TGTGCCAGCAGCTTAGTTTGGACACCGAACACTGAAGCTTTCTTT
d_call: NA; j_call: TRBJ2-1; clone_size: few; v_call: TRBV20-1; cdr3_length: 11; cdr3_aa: CSASRSNEQFF; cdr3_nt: TGCAGTGCTTCGAGGAGCAATGAGCAGTTCTTC
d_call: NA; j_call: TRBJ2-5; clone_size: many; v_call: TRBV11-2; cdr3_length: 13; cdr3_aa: CASSFRLAETQYF; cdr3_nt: TGTGCCAGCAGCTTTAGACTCGCGGAGACCCAGTACTTC
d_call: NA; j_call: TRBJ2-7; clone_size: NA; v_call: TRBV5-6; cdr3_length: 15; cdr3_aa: CASSSTGEHHYEQYF; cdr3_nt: TGTGCCAGCAGCTCGACTGGGGAGCACCACTACGAGCAGTACTTC
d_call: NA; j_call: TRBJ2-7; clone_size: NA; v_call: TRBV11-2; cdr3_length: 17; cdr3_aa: CASSLGGLSTGSYEQYF; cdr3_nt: TGTGCCAGCAGCTTAGGTGGGCTTTCGACAGGCAGCTACGAGCAGTACTTC
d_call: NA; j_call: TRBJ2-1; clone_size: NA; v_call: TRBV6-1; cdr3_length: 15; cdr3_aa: CASSVGGNSYNEQFF; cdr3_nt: TGTGCCAGCAGTGTAGGGGGTAACTCCTACAATGAGCAGTTCTTC
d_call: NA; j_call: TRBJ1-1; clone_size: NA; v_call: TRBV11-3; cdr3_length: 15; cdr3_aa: CASSQGTGWETEAFF; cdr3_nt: TGTGCCAGCAGCCAAGGTACAGGCTGGGAGACTGAAGCTTTCTTT
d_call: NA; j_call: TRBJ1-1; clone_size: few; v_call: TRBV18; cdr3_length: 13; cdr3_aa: CASSPRQTNLSFF; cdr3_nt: TGTGCCAGCTCACCACGTCAGACGAACTTATCTTTCTTT